This T cell receptor (beta chain) was retrieved from a study of T cell repertoires in cytomegalovirus infection. Study in general: Peptides in the study included HLA-C-restricted and HLA-B-restricted CMV epitopes. Carrying CMV and the relevant HLA type showed in public TCR beta signatures. Study conclusions and caveats: CMV carriers with the relevant HLA were identified by cumulative public TCR beta family frequency. Across the ex vivo response, the dominant clonotypes were HLA-C-restricted CMV-specific TCR beta clonotypes.

Ten or more counts support this clonotype. Its target is not known. V was pared by 11 bases and J by 0 bases, with 13 bases of the junction left unmatched. Germline V gene sequence: CDR1 SGHTA, CDR2 FQGNSA. The CDR3 has 16 amino acids. MiXCR was run by TCRdb on the reads, yielding one entry per CDR3 protein. This table holds some 940,000 distinct CDR3 sequences, 25% to 40% found once. This sample comprised cultured CD8+ T cells from PBMCs, obtained from culture after CMV antigen stimulation. This sequence was found in a human donor in good health (CMV status not recorded). Some clones in this sample may be carry-over from other donors' samples. The chain carries TRBV7-2 and TRBJ1-5; 7 bases align to TRBD1. CDR3 protein: CALRGTRGDSNQPQHF. CDR3 DNA: TGTGCCCTCAGGGGGACACGAGGTGATAGCAATCAGCCCCAGCATTTT.